The clone carrying this T cell receptor beta chain was counted once. What it binds is unknown. This CDR3 has 14 amino acids. Per germline, CDR1 MNHEY and CDR2 SVGAGI. After removal of 4 bases from V and 13 bases from J, the junction contained 11 bases not matched to a gene. Time point denoted: after preoperative PTX-NDP chemotherapy. Preoperative chemotherapy with paclitaxel-nedaplatin was given to patients before surgery. TCRdb reanalysed the PCR reads using MiXCR and keeps one entry per CDR3 protein. The repertoire consists of about 1,300 distinct CDR3 sequences, with just under 30% occurring once and the leading ten covering 20% to 30%. The data stem from a study of esophageal squamous cell carcinoma under preoperative chemotherapy. Findings of the study overall: Post-treatment tumor-infiltrating lymphocytes appeared partly derived from peripheral T cells migrating into the tumor. After chemotherapy, TCR diversity rose significantly in peripheral T cells but not in tumor-infiltrating lymphocytes.

Sampling was performed from a patient given preoperative chemotherapy. The chain combines TRBV6-5 with TRBJ2-1; 9 nucleotides match TRBD1. The origin of this receptor is a human donor with esophageal squamous cell carcinoma. The donor label of this sample is uncertain. The DNA for the CDR3 is TGTGCCAGCAGTTTTGACAGGGGGTATGAGACCCAGTTCTTC. Protein product: CASSFDRGYETQFF.